This TCR beta chain was sequenced in a study of cytomegalovirus exposure and HLA in healthy donors. Study results and limitations: There was a cluster of highly shared sequence variants that was likely a sequencing artifact.

Healthy individuals who donated bone marrow served as the donors. About this clone: Its target is unknown.

CDR1 is GTSNPN, CDR2 SVGIG, per germline (reference sequence). J was trimmed by 2 bases and V by 4 bases; bases with no gene match: 3. CDR3 size: 14 residues. The PCR was carried out with 60 Vbeta primers and 13 Jbeta primers. The repertoire was sequenced with immunoSEQ multiplex PCR; TCRdb's copy has only in-frame clones and lacks some. The sample has some 150,000 clones, around four fifths seen once; the top ten hold roughly 2.5%. This TCR derives from a boy younger than 10 in good health and CMV-seronegative. V is TRBV30 and J is TRBJ1-5; 9 bases match TRBD1. Sequencing was done on a sample of PBMCs. As DNA, the CDR3 is TGTGCCTGGACTAGGACAGGGGGCAATCAGCCCCAGCATTTT. Translated, it gives CAWTRTGGNQPQHF.